This TCR beta chain was obtained from a study of blood T cell repertoires in COVID-19. Study as a whole: The origin of the acute and convalescent COVID-19 samples was the United States, Italy and Spain. The cDNA or gDNA used as material had been derived from T cells, B-cell-depleted T cells, or PBMCs.

Trimming removed 4 bases at V and 3 bases at J, with 12 bases between. The CDR3 is 14 residues long. From germline, CDR1 is KGHSH and CDR2 LQKENI. In the study's own analysis: The authors estimated nucleated cell counts from reference gene primer amplification. Measured with immunoSEQ multiplex PCR; TCRdb has only the in-frame clones, and not every one. V, J and clone size were drawn from that table, and D and trimming were deduced from the DNA. The sample lists about 300,000 clones, more than 85% occurring once. The TCR sequence derives from a man between 70 and 80 years old with acute or convalescent COVID-19. J is TRBJ2-5 and V is TRBV18; no reliable D call. Sequencing was carried out using peripheral blood. CDR3 region: CASSLLGPEETQYF. The CDR3 bases are TGTGCCAGCTCACTTCTGGGCCCGGAAGAGACCCAGTACTTC.